Listed below are T cell receptor beta chains from one sample, sequenced in a study of T-cell memory formation after mild COVID-19. TCRdb re-called the 5' RACE reads with MiXCR, one entry per CDR3 protein. The table records 560,000 or so distinct CDR3 sequences, roughly 17% of them present only once. The sample taken for sequencing was PBMCs or a T cell subset sorted from them (not recorded which). The receptors come from an adult woman who had mild COVID-19 (a few samples of this study predate the infection). Cell type and time point are not known. CDR3s include the opening cysteine and the closing phenylalanine or tryptophan. D genes are given only for firm matches. Clone size, where shown, is once, few, many, or a class for clones that have expanded.

CDR3: CASSRQGPQAGANVLTF
DNA: TGTGCCAGCAGTCGACAGGGGCCCCAAGCTGGGGCCAACGTCCTGACTTTC
size: .
length: 17
J: TRBJ2-6
V: TRBV6-6
D: TRBD1

CDR3: CASRTGPNTGELFF
DNA: TGTGCCAGCAGAACAGGGCCGAACACCGGGGAGCTGTTTTTT
size: many
length: 14
J: TRBJ2-2
V: TRBV2
D: .

CDR3: CASSYGTSHNEQFF
DNA: TGTGCCAGCAGTTACGGGACCAGTCACAATGAGCAGTTCTTC
size: many
length: 14
J: TRBJ2-1
V: TRBV6-5
D: .

CDR3: CATRDRASGGAEAFF
DNA: TGTGCCACCAGGGACAGGGCCAGCGGAGGGGCTGAAGCTTTCTTT
size: .
length: 15
J: TRBJ1-1
V: TRBV15
D: TRBD1

CDR3: CATSDLNRHYGYTF
DNA: TGTGCCACCAGTGATTTGAACAGACACTATGGCTACACCTTC
size: .
length: 14
J: TRBJ1-2
V: TRBV24-1
D: .

CDR3: CASSDPRTSVYEQYF
DNA: TGTGCCAGCAGTGACCCTCGGACTAGCGTATACGAGCAGTACTTC
size: few
length: 15
J: TRBJ2-7
V: TRBV2
D: TRBD2

CDR3: CATRGVRGITDTQYF
DNA: TGTGCCACCAGGGGGGTCCGTGGGATCACAGATACGCAGTATTTT
size: .
length: 15
J: TRBJ2-3
V: TRBV24-1
D: .

CDR3: CASRQPGEDEQFF
DNA: TGTGCCAGCAGACAGCCGGGGGAAGATGAGCAGTTCTTC
size: .
length: 13
J: TRBJ2-1
V: TRBV27
D: .

CDR3: CASSFWGGEETQYF
DNA: TGTGCCAGCAGCTTTTGGGGCGGTGAGGAGACCCAGTACTTC
size: many
length: 14
J: TRBJ2-5
V: TRBV5-6
D: .

CDR3: CASSLAGPSGNEQFF
DNA: TGCGCCAGCAGCTTGGCGGGACCTTCGGGCAATGAGCAGTTCTTC
size: few
length: 15
J: TRBJ2-1
V: TRBV5-1
D: .

CDR3: CASSSGQGRQPQHF
DNA: TGTGCCAGCAGCTCCGGACAGGGTAGGCAGCCCCAGCATTTT
size: .
length: 14
J: TRBJ1-5
V: TRBV7-6
D: TRBD1

CDR3: CASSLVGIEEQYF
DNA: TGTGCCAGCAGCTTAGTCGGGATTGAAGAGCAGTACTTC
size: few
length: 13
J: TRBJ2-7
V: TRBV7-6
D: .

CDR3: CAISESSYEQYF
DNA: TGTGCCATCAGTGAGTCCTCCTACGAGCAGTACTTC
size: many
length: 12
J: TRBJ2-7
V: TRBV10-3
D: .

CDR3: CAFSGAATGELFF
DNA: TGTGCCTTTAGCGGGGCGGCCACCGGGGAGCTGTTTTTT
size: few
length: 13
J: TRBJ2-2
V: TRBV30
D: TRBD2

CDR3: CASSWLRAGHEQFF
DNA: TGTGCCAGCAGTTGGCTCCGAGCGGGCCATGAGCAGTTCTTC
size: .
length: 14
J: TRBJ2-1
V: TRBV12-3/TRBV12-4
D: .

CDR3: CASSLDFGEAFF
DNA: TGTGCCAGCAGTTTAGATTTCGGTGAAGCTTTCTTT
size: few
length: 12
J: TRBJ1-1
V: TRBV28
D: .

CDR3: CASSHGTSGSNEQFF
DNA: TGTGCCAGCAGTCATGGGACTAGCGGGAGCAATGAGCAGTTCTTC
size: many
length: 15
J: TRBJ2-1
V: TRBV27
D: TRBD2

CDR3: CASSLGQLDEKLFF
DNA: TGCGCCAGCAGCCTGGGACAGCTGGATGAAAAACTGTTTTTT
size: .
length: 14
J: TRBJ1-4
V: TRBV4-3
D: TRBD1

CDR3: CASSQGLAGHYNEQFF
DNA: TGTGCCAGCAGCCAGGGACTAGCGGGGCACTACAATGAGCAGTTCTTC
size: many
length: 16
J: TRBJ2-1
V: TRBV7-9
D: TRBD2

CDR3: CASSLEEGGNTEAFF
DNA: TGTGCCAGCAGCTTAGAGGAGGGAGGGAACACTGAAGCTTTCTTT
size: .
length: 15
J: TRBJ1-1
V: TRBV7-8
D: .

CDR3: CASSQELGRETDTQYF
DNA: TGTGCCAGCAGCCAAGAGTTGGGGCGCGAGACAGATACGCAGTATTTT
size: .
length: 16
J: TRBJ2-3
V: TRBV3-1
D: .

CDR3: CASSVGGGMGQPQHF
DNA: TGTGCCAGCAGCGTAGGAGGAGGGATGGGCCAGCCCCAGCATTTT
size: .
length: 15
J: TRBJ1-5
V: TRBV9
D: .

CDR3: CASSLDGAAANYGYTF
DNA: TGTGCCAGCAGCTTAGATGGGGCAGCGGCTAACTATGGCTACACCTTC
size: .
length: 16
J: TRBJ1-2
V: TRBV7-2
D: .

CDR3: CASSQDPPINSNQPQHF
DNA: TGCGCCAGCAGCCAAGATCCCCCGATCAATAGCAATCAGCCCCAGCATTTT
size: .
length: 17
J: TRBJ1-5
V: TRBV4-1
D: .

CDR3: CASSLGTQSLSGNTIYF
DNA: TGCGCCAGCAGCTTGGGGACTCAATCCCTCTCTGGAAACACCATATATTTT
size: .
length: 17
J: TRBJ1-3
V: TRBV5-1
D: .

CDR3: CASSSAGYTDTQYF
DNA: TGTGCCAGCAGTTCTGCGGGGTACACAGATACGCAGTATTTT
size: many
length: 14
J: TRBJ2-3
V: TRBV12-3/TRBV12-4
D: .

CDR3: CASSSGGVALAREFF
DNA: TGTGCCAGCAGCTCGGGAGGGGTTGCACTAGCTCGTGAGTTCTTC
size: few
length: 15
J: TRBJ2-1
V: TRBV7-9
D: TRBD2

CDR3: CASSTRTSGSMSYEQYF
DNA: TGTGCCAGCAGCACCAGGACTAGCGGGAGTATGTCCTACGAGCAGTACTTC
size: .
length: 17
J: TRBJ2-7
V: TRBV7-2
D: TRBD2

CDR3: CASSPDPSTGELFF
DNA: TGTGCCAGCAGCCCCGACCCGAGCACCGGGGAGCTGTTTTTT
size: .
length: 14
J: TRBJ2-2
V: TRBV4-2
D: .